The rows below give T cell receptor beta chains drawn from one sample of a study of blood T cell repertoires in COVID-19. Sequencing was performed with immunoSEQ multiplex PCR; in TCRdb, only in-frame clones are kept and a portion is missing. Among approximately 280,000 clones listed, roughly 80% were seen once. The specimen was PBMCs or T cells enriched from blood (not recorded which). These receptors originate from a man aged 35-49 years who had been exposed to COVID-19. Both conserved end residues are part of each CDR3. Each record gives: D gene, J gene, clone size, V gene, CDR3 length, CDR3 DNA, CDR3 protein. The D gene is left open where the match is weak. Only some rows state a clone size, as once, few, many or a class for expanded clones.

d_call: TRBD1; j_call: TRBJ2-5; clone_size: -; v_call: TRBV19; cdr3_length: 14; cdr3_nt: TGTGCCAGTAGTAAGGGGACAGGAGAAGAGACCCAGTACTTC; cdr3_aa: CASSKGTGEETQYF
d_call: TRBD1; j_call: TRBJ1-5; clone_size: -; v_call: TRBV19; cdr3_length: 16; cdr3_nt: TGTGCCAGTAGGACGCGAGGACAGGGATCGTATCAGCCCCAGCATTTT; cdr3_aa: CASRTRGQGSYQPQHF
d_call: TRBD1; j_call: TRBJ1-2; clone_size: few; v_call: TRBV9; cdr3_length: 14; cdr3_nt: TGTGCCAGCAACCCGACAGGGATAAACTATGGCTACACCTTC; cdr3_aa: CASNPTGINYGYTF
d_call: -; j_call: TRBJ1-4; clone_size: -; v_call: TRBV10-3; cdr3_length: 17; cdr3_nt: TGTGCCATCAGTGAAGCGGTCGCGAGTGGGATCGGGGGAAAACTGTTTTTT; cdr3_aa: CAISEAVASGIGGKLFF
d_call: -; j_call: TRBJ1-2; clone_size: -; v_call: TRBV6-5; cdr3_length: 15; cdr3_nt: TGTGCCAGCAGTTACGGACAGAAGTACCTCGATGGCTACACCTTC; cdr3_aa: CASSYGQKYLDGYTF
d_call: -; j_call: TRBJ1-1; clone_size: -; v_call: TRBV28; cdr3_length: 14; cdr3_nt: TGTGCCAGCAGCCCGGGGGGGGCGAACACTGAAGCTTTCTTT; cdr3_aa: CASSPGGANTEAFF
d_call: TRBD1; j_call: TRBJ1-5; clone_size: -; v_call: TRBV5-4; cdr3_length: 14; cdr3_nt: TGTGCCACCAATCGACAGGGTGGGACTCAGCCCCAGCATTTT; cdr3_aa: CATNRQGGTQPQHF
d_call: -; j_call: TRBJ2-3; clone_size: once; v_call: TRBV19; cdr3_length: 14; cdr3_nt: TGTGCCAGTAGTACTGGACAGACCACAGATACGCAGTATTTT; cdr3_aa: CASSTGQTTDTQYF
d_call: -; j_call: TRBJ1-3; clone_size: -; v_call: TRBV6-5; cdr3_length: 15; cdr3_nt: TGTGCCAGCAGTTACGGGGGCGGAACTGGAAACACCATATATTTT; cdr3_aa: CASSYGGGTGNTIYF
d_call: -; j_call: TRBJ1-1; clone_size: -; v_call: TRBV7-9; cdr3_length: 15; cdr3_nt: TGTGCCAGCAGCCTCATGGCGTCCGGGGACACTGAAGCTTTCTTT; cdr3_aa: CASSLMASGDTEAFF
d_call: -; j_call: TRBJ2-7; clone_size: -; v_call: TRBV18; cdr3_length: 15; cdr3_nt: TGTGCCAGCTCACCGGGCGGGGCGAGCTCCTACGAGCAGTACTTC; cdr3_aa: CASSPGGASSYEQYF
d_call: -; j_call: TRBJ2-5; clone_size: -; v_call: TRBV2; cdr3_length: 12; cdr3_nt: TGTGCCAGCAACCGGGGGATGGAGACCCAGTACTTC; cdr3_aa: CASNRGMETQYF
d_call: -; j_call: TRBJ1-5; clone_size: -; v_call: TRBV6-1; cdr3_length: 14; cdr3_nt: TGTGCCAGCAGTGAAGCAAGGGCCACTAGGCCCCAGCATTTT; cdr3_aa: CASSEARATRPQHF
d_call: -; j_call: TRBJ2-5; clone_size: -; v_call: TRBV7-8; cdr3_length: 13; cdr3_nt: TGTGCCAGCCGACAGACACAGCAAGAGACCCAGTACTTC; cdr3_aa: CASRQTQQETQYF
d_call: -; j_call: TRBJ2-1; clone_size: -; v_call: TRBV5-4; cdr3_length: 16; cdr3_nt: TGTGCCAGCAGCTTGGTTGGCAGGGGCAACCACAATGAGCAGTTCTTC; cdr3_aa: CASSLVGRGNHNEQFF
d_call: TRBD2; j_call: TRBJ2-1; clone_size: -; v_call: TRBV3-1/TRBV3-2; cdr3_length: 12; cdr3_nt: TGTGCCAGCAGCCCGGGACTAGGAGAGCAGTTCTTC; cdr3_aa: CASSPGLGEQFF
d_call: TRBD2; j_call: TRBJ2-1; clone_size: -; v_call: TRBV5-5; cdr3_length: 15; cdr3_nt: TGTGCCAGCAGCTTGTCTAGCGGGTCAAGTGGTGAGCAGTTCTTC; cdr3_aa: CASSLSSGSSGEQFF
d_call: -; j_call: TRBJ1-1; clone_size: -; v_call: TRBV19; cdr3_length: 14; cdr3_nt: TGTGCCAGTAGTGAGGCAGGGATCAACACTGAAGCTTTCTTT; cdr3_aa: CASSEAGINTEAFF
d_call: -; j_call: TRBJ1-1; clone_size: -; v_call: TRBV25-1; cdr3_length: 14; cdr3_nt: TGTGCCAGCAGAGAAACAGCCATGAACACTGAAGCTTTCTTT; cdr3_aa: CASRETAMNTEAFF
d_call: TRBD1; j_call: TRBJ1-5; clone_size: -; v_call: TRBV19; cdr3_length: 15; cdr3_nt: TGTGCCAGTAGTTTCTCGACAGGGCTAAATCAGCCCCAGCATTTT; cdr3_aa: CASSFSTGLNQPQHF
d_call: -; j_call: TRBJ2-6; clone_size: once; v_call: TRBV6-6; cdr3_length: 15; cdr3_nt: TGTGCCAGCACCATCCAGGGTGCTGGGGCCAACGTCCTGACTTTC; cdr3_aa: CASTIQGAGANVLTF
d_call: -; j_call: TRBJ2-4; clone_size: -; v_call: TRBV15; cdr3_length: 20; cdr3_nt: TGTGCCACCAGCAGAAGGAGCCGGGACTGGAGTATCGTAGCCAAAAACATTCAGTACTTC; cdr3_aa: CATSRRSRDWSIVAKNIQYF
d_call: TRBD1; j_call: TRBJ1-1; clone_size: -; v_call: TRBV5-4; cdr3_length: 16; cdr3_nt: TGTGCCAGCAGCCTACGGGACAGGGGTTGGGGGACTGAAGCTTTCTTT; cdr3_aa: CASSLRDRGWGTEAFF
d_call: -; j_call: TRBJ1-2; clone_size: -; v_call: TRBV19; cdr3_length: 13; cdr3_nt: TGTGCCAGTACAGGGGTGGCGGACTATGGCTACACCTTC; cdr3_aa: CASTGVADYGYTF
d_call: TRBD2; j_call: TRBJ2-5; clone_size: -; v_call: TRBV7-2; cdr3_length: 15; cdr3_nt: TGTGCCAGCAGCTTAGGAGCGGGGTTACAAGAGACCCAGTACTTC; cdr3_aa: CASSLGAGLQETQYF
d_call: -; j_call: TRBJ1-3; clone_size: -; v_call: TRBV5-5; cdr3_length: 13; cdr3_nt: TGTGCCAGCAGCCCGCGGCATGGAAACACCATATATTTT; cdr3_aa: CASSPRHGNTIYF
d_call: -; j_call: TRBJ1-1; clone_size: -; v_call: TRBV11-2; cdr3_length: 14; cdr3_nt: TGTGCCAGCAGCGCAGGCGTGATGAACACTGAAGCTTTCTTT; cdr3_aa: CASSAGVMNTEAFF
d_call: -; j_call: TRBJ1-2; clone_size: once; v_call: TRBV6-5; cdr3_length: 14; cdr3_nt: TGTGCCAGCAGTTACAGGGGCCTTTATTATGGCTACACCTTC; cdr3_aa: CASSYRGLYYGYTF
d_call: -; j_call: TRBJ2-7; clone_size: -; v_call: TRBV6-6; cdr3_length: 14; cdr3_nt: TGTGCCAGCAGAGACGGACTTTCTTCCTACGAGCAGTACTTC; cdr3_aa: CASRDGLSSYEQYF
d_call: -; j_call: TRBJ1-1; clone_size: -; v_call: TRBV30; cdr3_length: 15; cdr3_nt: TGTGCCTATACAAACCCGGGATCCATAGGCACTGAAGCTTTCTTT; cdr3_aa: CAYTNPGSIGTEAFF
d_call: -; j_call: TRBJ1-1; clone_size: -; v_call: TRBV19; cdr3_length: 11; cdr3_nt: TGTGCCAGTAGAAGAGCGGCTGAAGCTTTCTTT; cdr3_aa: CASRRAAEAFF
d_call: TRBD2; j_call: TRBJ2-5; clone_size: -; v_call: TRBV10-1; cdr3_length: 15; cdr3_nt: TGCGCCAGCAGTGAAGGGCTAGCGGGAGTAGAGACCCAGTACTTC; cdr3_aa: CASSEGLAGVETQYF
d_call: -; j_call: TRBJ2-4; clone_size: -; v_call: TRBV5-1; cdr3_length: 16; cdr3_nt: TGCGCCAGCAGCTTGGAGGCTAGCCCCCTCATCAGCATTCAGTACTTC; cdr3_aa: CASSLEASPLISIQYF